This note documents a single TCR beta chain sequence. Its antigen is not identified. Vbeta (60) and Jbeta (13) primers were used in the PCR. Here immunoSEQ multiplex PCR was the method, and the copy in TCRdb shows in-frame clones only, minus some. In the table there are tens of thousands of clones, roughly 79% of which are singletons. This sample is part of a study of cytomegalovirus exposure and HLA in healthy donors. Findings and caveats of the study: A later analysis revealed that TCR association rates differed between HLA loci, peaking at DRB1 and bottoming out at HLA-C.

V was shortened by 3 bases and J by 4 bases, with 15 bases between the two germline ends. The length of the CDR3 is 14 residues. The germline V gene has CDR1 GTSNPN and CDR2 SVGIG (reference sequence). The specimen was PBMCs. V usage is TRBV30 and J usage is TRBJ1-2, with D unresolved. This clonotype originated in a man aged 45-65 years in good health and CMV-seronegative. The CDR3 loop is CAWRFLVRGYGYTF. In DNA form, the CDR3 reads TGTGCCTGGAGGTTTCTGGTGCGGGGCTATGGCTACACCTTC.